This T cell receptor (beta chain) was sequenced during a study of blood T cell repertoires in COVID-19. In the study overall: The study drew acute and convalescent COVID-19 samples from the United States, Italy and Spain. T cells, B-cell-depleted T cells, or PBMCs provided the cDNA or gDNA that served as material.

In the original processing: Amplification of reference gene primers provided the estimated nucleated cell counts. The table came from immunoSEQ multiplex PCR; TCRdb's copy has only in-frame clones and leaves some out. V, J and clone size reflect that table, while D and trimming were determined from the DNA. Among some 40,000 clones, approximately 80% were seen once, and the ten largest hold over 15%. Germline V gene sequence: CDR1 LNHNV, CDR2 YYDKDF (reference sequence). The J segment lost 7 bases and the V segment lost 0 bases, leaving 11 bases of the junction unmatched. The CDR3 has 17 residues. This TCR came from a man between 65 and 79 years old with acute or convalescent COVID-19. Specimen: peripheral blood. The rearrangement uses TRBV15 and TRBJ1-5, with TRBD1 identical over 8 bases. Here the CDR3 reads CATSRDPRGRPNQPQHF. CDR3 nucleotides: TGTGCCACCAGCAGAGATCCCAGGGGGCGGCCAAACCAGCCCCAGCATTTT.